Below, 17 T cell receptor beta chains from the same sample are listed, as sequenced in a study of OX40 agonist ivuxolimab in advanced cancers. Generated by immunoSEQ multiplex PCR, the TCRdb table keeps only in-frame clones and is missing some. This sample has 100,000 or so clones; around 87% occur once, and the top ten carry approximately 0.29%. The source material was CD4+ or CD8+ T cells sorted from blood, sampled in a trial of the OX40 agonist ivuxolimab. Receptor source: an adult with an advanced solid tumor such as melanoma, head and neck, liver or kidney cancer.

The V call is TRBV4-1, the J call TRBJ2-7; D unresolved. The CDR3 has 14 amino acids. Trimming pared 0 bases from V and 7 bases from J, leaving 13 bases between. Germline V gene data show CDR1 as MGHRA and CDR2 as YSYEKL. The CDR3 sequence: CASSQESLVGEQYF. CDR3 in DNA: TGCGCCAGCAGCCAAGAAAGTTTGGTAGGGGAGCAGTACTTC.

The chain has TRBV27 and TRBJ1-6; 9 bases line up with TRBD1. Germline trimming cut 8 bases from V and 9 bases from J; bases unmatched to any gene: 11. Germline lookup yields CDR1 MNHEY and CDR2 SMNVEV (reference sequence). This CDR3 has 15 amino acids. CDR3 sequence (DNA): TGTGCCAGCGGAACAGGGGGCTTCGGGTCTTCACCCCTCCACTTT. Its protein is CASGTGGFGSSPLHF.

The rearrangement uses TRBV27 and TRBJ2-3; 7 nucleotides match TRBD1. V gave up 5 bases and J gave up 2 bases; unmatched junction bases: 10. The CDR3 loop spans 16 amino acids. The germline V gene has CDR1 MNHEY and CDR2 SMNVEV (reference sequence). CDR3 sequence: CASSPRRQGVTDTQYF. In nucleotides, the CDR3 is TGTGCCAGCAGTCCACGGCGGCAGGGGGTCACAGATACGCAGTATTTT.

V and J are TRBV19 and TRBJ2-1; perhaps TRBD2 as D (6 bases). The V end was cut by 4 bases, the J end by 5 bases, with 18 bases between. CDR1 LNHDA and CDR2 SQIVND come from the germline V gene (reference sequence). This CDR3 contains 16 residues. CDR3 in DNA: TGTGCCAGTAGTAGAGAGACTAGTTTAGCCAACAATGAGCAGTTCTTC. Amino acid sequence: CASSRETSLANNEQFF.

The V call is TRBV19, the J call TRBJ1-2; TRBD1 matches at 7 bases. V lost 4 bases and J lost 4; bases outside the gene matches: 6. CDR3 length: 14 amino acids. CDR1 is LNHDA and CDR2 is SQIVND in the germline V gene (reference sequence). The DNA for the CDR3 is TGTGCCAGTAGTACGGGACAGAAGTTCTATGGCTACACCTTC. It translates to CASSTGQKFYGYTF.

The chain's CDR3 is CASGVGARDEQYF. CDR3 sequence (DNA): TGCGCCAGCGGCGTGGGGGCGCGCGACGAGCAGTACTTC. The rearrangement joins TRBV5-1 to TRBJ2-7; D possibly corresponds to TRBD1 (6 bases). Germline assignment: CDR1 SGHRS and CDR2 YFSETQ. With 7 bases removed from V and 5 bases from J, the gap between germline ends came to 16 bases. The CDR3 consists of 13 residues.

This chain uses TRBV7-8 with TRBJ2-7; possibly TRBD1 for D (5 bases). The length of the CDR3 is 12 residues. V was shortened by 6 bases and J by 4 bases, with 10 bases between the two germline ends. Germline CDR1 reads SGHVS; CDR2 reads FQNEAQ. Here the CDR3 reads CASRSTDYEQYF. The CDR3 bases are TGTGCCAGCAGATCGACAGATTACGAGCAGTACTTC.

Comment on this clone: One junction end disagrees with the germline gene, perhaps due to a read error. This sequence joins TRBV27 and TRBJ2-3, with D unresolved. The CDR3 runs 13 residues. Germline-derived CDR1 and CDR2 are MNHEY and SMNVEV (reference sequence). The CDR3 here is CASSSPDGAPPNF. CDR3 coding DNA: TGTGCCAGCAGTTCCCCTGACGGAGCCCCCCCCAATTTT.

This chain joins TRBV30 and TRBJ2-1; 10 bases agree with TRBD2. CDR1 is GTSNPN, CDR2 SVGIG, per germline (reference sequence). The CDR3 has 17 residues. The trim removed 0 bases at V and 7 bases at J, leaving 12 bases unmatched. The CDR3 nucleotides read TGTGCCTGGAGTGTAACTCTTTCGCTAGCGGGGGAGAATGAGCAGTTCTTC. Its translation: CAWSVTLSLAGENEQFF.

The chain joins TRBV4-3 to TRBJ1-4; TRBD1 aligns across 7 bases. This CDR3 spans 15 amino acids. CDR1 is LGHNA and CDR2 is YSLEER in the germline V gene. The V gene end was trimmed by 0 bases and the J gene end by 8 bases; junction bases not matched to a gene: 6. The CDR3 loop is CASSQDAGGSEKLFF. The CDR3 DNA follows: TGCGCCAGCAGCCAAGACGCAGGGGGTTCGGAAAAACTGTTTTTT.

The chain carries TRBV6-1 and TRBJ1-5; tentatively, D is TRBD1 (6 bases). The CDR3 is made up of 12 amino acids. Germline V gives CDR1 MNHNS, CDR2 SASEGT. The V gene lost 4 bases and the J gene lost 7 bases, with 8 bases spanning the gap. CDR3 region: CASSVGGQPQHF. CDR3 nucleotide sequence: TGTGCCAGCAGTGTGGGGGGCCAGCCCCAGCATTTT.

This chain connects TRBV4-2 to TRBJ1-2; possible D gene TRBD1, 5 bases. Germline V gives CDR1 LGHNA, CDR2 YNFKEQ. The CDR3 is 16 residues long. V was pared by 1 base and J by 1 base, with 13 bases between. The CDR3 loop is CASSQVFQGVNYGYTF. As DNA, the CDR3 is TGTGCCAGCAGCCAAGTATTCCAGGGTGTTAACTATGGCTACACCTTC.

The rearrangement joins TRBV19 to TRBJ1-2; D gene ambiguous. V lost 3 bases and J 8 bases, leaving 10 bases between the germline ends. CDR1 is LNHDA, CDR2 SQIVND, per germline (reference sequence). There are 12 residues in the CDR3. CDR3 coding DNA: TGTGCCAGTAGTATGAACGAGGACGGCTACACCTTC. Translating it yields CASSMNEDGYTF.

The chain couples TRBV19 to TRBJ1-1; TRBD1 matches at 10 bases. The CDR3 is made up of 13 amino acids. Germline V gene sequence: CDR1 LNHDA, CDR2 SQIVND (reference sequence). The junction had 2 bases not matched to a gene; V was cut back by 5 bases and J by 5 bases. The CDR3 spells CASSVDRGTEAFF. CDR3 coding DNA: TGTGCCAGTAGTGTGGACAGGGGGACTGAAGCTTTCTTT. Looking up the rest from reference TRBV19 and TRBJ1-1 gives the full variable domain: DGGITQSPKYLFRKEGQNVTLSCEQNLNHDAMYWYRQDPGQGLRLIYYSQIVNDFQKGDIAEGYSVSREKKESFPLTVTSAQKNPTAFYLCASSVDRGTEAFFGQGTRLTVV.

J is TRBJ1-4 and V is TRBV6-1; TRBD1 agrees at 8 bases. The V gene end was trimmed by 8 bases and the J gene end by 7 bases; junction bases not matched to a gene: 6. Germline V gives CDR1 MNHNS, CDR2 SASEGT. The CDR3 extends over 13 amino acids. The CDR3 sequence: CASLGQGSEKLFF. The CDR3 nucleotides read TGTGCCAGCCTTGGACAGGGTAGTGAAAAACTGTTTTTT.

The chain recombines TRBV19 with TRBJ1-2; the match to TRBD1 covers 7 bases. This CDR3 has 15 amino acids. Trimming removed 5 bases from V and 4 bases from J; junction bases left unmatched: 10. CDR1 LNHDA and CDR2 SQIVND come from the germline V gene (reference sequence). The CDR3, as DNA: TGTGCCAGTAGTCCGCGGGACAGAACCCTCTATGGCTACACCTTC. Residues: CASSPRDRTLYGYTF.

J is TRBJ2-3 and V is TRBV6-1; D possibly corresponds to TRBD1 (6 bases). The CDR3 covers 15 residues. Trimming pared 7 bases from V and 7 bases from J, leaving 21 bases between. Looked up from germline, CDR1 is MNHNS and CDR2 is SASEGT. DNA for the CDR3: TGTGCCAGCAAGGGGGTATGGACAGAGGAGAATACGCAGTATTTT. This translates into CASKGVWTEENTQYF.